This entry lists 28 T cell receptor beta chains sequenced from one sample in a study of Ad26.COV2.S vaccination and SARS-CoV-2 variants. Assay used: immunoSEQ multiplex PCR; TCRdb lists only in-frame clones, some missing. The sample has 360,000 or so clones; over 75% are singletons. Treatment noted: about 20 received Ad26.COV2.S at low or high dose, single or two shots; several received placebo; per-sample allocation not given. Collection of the samples took place on day 63 after the first injection of vaccine or placebo. The input for sequencing was peripheral blood, taken in a trial of Ad26.COV2.S vaccine versus placebo. These receptor sequences come from a person between 18 and 60 years old who received the Ad26.COV2.S COVID-19 vaccine or a placebo.

V is TRBV10-3 and J is TRBJ2-6; D is undetermined. The CDR3 spans 13 residues. In germline, CDR1 is ENHRY, CDR2 SYGVKD. V gave up 5 bases and J gave up 4 bases, with 6 bases separating them. The CDR3: CAISSEGANVLTF. CDR3 bases: TGTGCCATCAGTTCTGAGGGGGCCAACGTCCTGACTTTC.

The chain employs TRBV16 and TRBJ2-4; no firm D call. V lost 3 bases and J lost 2, with 17 bases in between. The V gene's germline CDR1 is KGHSY and CDR2 FQNENV. The CDR3 consists of 17 residues. The CDR3 reads CASSHSGRRGSKNIQYF. The DNA for the CDR3 is TGTGCCAGCAGCCACTCAGGCAGGCGAGGTTCCAAAAACATTCAGTACTTC.

The chain joins TRBV5-1 to TRBJ2-1, with 9 nucleotides matching TRBD2. The J segment lost 2 bases and the V segment lost 4 bases, leaving 4 bases of the junction unmatched. Germline-derived CDR1 and CDR2 are SGHRS and YFSETQ. The CDR3 length is 15 residues. The CDR3 sequence: CASSPAGGPYNEQFF. The CDR3 bases are TGCGCCAGCAGCCCAGCGGGAGGCCCCTACAATGAGCAGTTCTTC.

V is TRBV2 and J is TRBJ2-7; D assignment may be TRBD1 or TRBD2 (5 bases each). This CDR3 region has 14 residues. V shed 7 bases and J shed 1 base, with 14 bases lying between them. The germline V gene encodes CDR1 SNHLY and CDR2 FYNNEI. The CDR3 is CASIFRDGSYEQYF. The CDR3 DNA follows: TGTGCCAGCATTTTCCGGGACGGTTCCTACGAGCAGTACTTC.

The gene calls are TRBV30 and TRBJ2-1, with 7 bases identical to TRBD1. This CDR3 has 12 amino acids. The J segment lost 3 bases and the V segment lost 5 bases, leaving 1 base of the junction unmatched. Germline V CDR1 and CDR2: GTSNPN, SVGIG (reference sequence). The CDR3 coding sequence is TGTGCCTGGGGGGACAGCTACAATGAGCAGTTCTTC. Protein sequence: CAWGDSYNEQFF.

The chain has TRBV4-2 and TRBJ2-7; D possibly corresponds to TRBD1 (6 bases). Deletions cut 2 bases from V and 3 bases from J, with 14 bases between. The CDR3 is made up of 15 amino acids. Germline V gene sequence: CDR1 LGHNA, CDR2 YNFKEQ. For the CDR3, the DNA is TGTGCCAGCAGCCAATTCGATCGGGACAACTACGAGCAGTACTTC. Encoded protein: CASSQFDRDNYEQYF.

Here the CDR3 DNA reads TGTGCCAGCAGCTTAGAGGGGGTAGGGATCAACATTCAGTACTTC. It yields the protein CASSLEGVGINIQYF. The V and J genes are TRBV11-2 and TRBJ2-4; D possibly uses TRBD1 or TRBD2 (5 bases each). CDR3 length equals 15 residues. Trimming stripped 0 bases from V and 7 bases from J, with 13 bases between. Germline lookup yields CDR1 SGHAT and CDR2 FQNNGV.

The chain employs TRBV5-4 and TRBJ2-7; 9 nucleotides agree with TRBD1. The V gene end was trimmed by 7 bases and the J gene end by 6 bases; junction bases not matched to a gene: 2. Germline assignment: CDR1 SGHNT and CDR2 YYREEE (reference sequence). The CDR3 runs to 11 residues. CDR3: CASGQGIEQYF. For the CDR3, the DNA is TGTGCCAGCGGACAGGGGATCGAGCAGTACTTC.

V usage is TRBV13 and J usage is TRBJ2-5; TRBD1 matches 7 bases. J gave up 5 bases and V 4 bases, and 7 bases lay outside the gene matches. The CDR3 is 14 residues long. Germline values: CDR1 PRHDT, CDR2 FYEKMQ (reference sequence). CDR3 bases: TGTGCCAGCAGCTACAGACAGGGTAGGGAGACCCAGTACTTC. Translating it yields CASSYRQGRETQYF.

The chain links TRBV27 to TRBJ1-6; tentatively, D is TRBD1 (6 bases). Trimming took 4 bases from V and 4 from J, leaving 23 bases between them. Per germline, CDR1 MNHEY and CDR2 SMNVEV (reference sequence). There are 19 residues in the CDR3. CDR3 amino acids: CASSSTSKTGTIYNSPLHF. In nucleotides, the CDR3 is TGTGCCAGCAGTTCGACTAGTAAGACAGGAACCATTTATAATTCACCCCTCCACTTT.

This sequence joins TRBV6-5 and TRBJ2-3; D is unresolved. Trimming removed 5 bases at V and 0 bases at J, with 12 bases between. Germline-derived CDR1 and CDR2 are MNHEY and SVGAGI. The CDR3 runs to 15 residues. CDR3 sequence: CASSSPFSSTDTQYF. The CDR3 coding sequence is TGTGCCAGCAGTAGCCCATTTTCGAGCACAGATACGCAGTATTTT.

This clone was counted once. The chain is built from TRBV5-1 and TRBJ2-1; D not certain. The ends were cut back, 0 bases at V and 2 bases at J, with 12 bases in the middle. Germline-derived CDR1 and CDR2 are SGHRS and YFSETQ. This CDR3 has 16 amino acids. The CDR3 loop is CASSLVAGLTYNEQFF. CDR3 bases: TGCGCCAGCAGCTTGGTCGCAGGCCTAACCTACAATGAGCAGTTCTTC.

The J gene is TRBJ2-3, the V gene TRBV6-6, with 8 bases that match TRBD2. From germline, CDR1 is MNHNY and CDR2 SVGAGI (reference sequence). The CDR3 sequence is 16 residues long. Germline trimming cut 6 bases from V and 5 bases from J; bases unmatched to any gene: 13. CDR3 protein: CASRTLSGGAGDTQYF. The CDR3 DNA reads TGTGCCAGCAGAACCCTCAGCGGGGGAGCTGGAGATACGCAGTATTTT.

The chain joins TRBV28 to TRBJ2-1; D unclear. This CDR3 has 16 amino acids. Deletions cut 6 bases from V and 0 bases from J, with 15 bases between. From germline, CDR1 is MDHEN and CDR2 SYDVKM. The CDR3 DNA reads TGTGCCAGCAGCCGCCTAGACTTTCTCTCCTACAATGAGCAGTTCTTC. This encodes CASSRLDFLSYNEQFF.

The chain recombines TRBV27 with TRBJ2-2, with 11 bases identical to TRBD2. The CDR3 has 17 residues. Germline V gene sequence: CDR1 MNHEY, CDR2 SMNVEV (reference sequence). With V trimmed by 0 bases and J by 4 bases, 4 bases remained unmatched. The CDR3 DNA sequence: TGTGCCAGCAGTTTATCAAGGCTAGCGGGAGGCACCGGGGAGCTGTTTTTT. Its protein product is CASSLSRLAGGTGELFF.

The chain joins TRBV6-5 to TRBJ2-5, with D maybe TRBD2 (6 bases). CDR1 is MNHEY, CDR2 SVGAGI, per germline. V was trimmed by 2 bases and J by 5 bases, leaving 9 bases between them. This CDR3 has 13 amino acids. The CDR3 DNA is TGTGCCAGCAGTTACGGAGGGCGGGAGACCCAGTACTTC. Translation gives CASSYGGRETQYF.

This chain connects TRBV5-6 to TRBJ1-4; D possibly corresponds to TRBD1 (5 bases). The V gene's germline CDR1 is SGHDT and CDR2 YYEEEE. The CDR3 loop spans 19 amino acids. Trimming took off 3 bases at V and 7 bases at J, with 28 bases between the two ends. The CDR3 DNA is TGTGCCAGCAGCTCCCTCCGGGACCTCTATGGGGCTAAGGGTGAAAAACTGTTTTTT. It translates to CASSSLRDLYGAKGEKLFF. Full variable domain (rest looked up from reference TRBV5-6 and TRBJ1-4): DAGVTQSPTHLIKTRGQQVTLRCSPKSGHDTVSWYQQALGQGPQFIFQYYEEEERQRGNFPDRFSGHQFPNYSSELNVNALLLGDSALYLCASSSLRDLYGAKGEKLFFGSGTQLSVL.

The chain couples TRBV11-2 to TRBJ2-1; 11 positions match TRBD1. The junction had 8 bases not matched to a gene; V was cut back by 4 bases and J by 9 bases. The germline CDR1 and CDR2 sequences are SGHAT and FQNNGV. The CDR3 is 15 amino acids. The DNA for the CDR3 is TGTGCCAGCAGCTCCTGGACAGGGGGCGCGGTTGAGCAGTTCTTC. It codes for CASSSWTGGAVEQFF.

Details on this clone: Distinct nucleotide sequences in the sample also encode this CDR3. The J gene is TRBJ1-5, the V gene TRBV18; the D gene is possibly TRBD1 (5 bases). The V gene's germline CDR1 is KGHSH and CDR2 LQKENI. V was pared by 3 bases and J by 4 bases, with 10 bases between. CDR3 length equals 14 residues. The CDR3 DNA sequence: TGTGCCAGCTCACCTCCGGGGGGGAATCAGCCCCAGCATTTT. This encodes CASSPPGGNQPQHF.

This chain connects TRBV28 to TRBJ2-7, with D possibly TRBD2 on 6 matching bases. V lost 8 bases, J lost 4 bases, and 6 bases lay in between. The CDR3 consists of 10 residues. In germline, CDR1 is MDHEN, CDR2 SYDVKM. CDR3 nucleotide sequence: TGTGCCAGCGCGGGATACGAGCAGTACTTC. Encoded protein: CASAGYEQYF.

This clone was counted only a few times. The chain combines TRBV7-2 with TRBJ2-7; TRBD1 or TRBD2 may be the D gene (5 bases each). Germline assignment: CDR1 SGHTA and CDR2 FQGNSA. This CDR3 region has 15 residues. The germline V and J ends were trimmed by 0 bases and 0 bases, with 9 bases remaining between them. The CDR3 is CASSLAGASSYEQYF. The CDR3 coding sequence is TGTGCCAGCAGCTTAGCCGGGGCGAGCTCCTACGAGCAGTACTTC.

V usage is TRBV30 and J usage is TRBJ2-7; D is unclear. Trimming stripped 1 base from V and 4 bases from J, with 5 bases between. Per germline, CDR1 GTSNPN and CDR2 SVGIG (reference sequence). This CDR3 has 11 residues. CDR3 bases: TGTGCCTGGAGTGATGTATACGAGCAGTACTTC. Amino acid sequence: CAWSDVYEQYF.

This chain joins TRBV6-1 and TRBJ2-6; either TRBD1 or TRBD2 may fit D (5 bases each). CDR3 length: 13 residues. The V end lost 2 bases, the J end lost 12 bases, and 11 bases lay between the germline ends. The germline CDR1 and CDR2 sequences are MNHNS and SASEGT. The DNA of the CDR3 is TGTGCCAGCAGTGAACGAGGGCAGGGCGTCCTGACTTTC. Translation: CASSERGQGVLTF.

The J gene is TRBJ1-2, the V gene TRBV28, with 9 positions matching TRBD1. Germline CDR1 MDHEN, CDR2 SYDVKM. CDR3 length: 16 amino acids. Trimming cost V 5 bases and J 8 bases; bases outside gene matches: 15. The CDR3 DNA follows: TGTGCCAGCAGTGTCACAGGGGGCACTGGAGGTAGGGGCTACACCTTC. Protein product: CASSVTGGTGGRGYTF.

The chain carries TRBV5-6 and TRBJ2-7; D not resolved. The CDR3 covers 13 residues. CDR1 is SGHDT, CDR2 YYEEEE, per germline. With 4 bases removed from V and 2 bases from J, the gap between germline ends came to 10 bases. The CDR3 protein is CASSAGPAYEQYF. The DNA for the CDR3 is TGTGCCAGCAGCGCTGGACCAGCCTACGAGCAGTACTTC.

The CDR3 here is CASSPSPGTVGDTF. In DNA, the CDR3 is TGTGCCAGCAGTCCCTCCCCCGGGACAGTGGGGGACACCTTC. This sequence joins TRBV6-4 and TRBJ1-2; TRBD1 matches 7 bases. The J segment lost 12 bases and the V segment lost 5 bases, leaving 15 bases of the junction unmatched. CDR1 is MRHNA and CDR2 is SNTAGT in the germline V gene. The CDR3 length is 14 residues.

The chain recombines TRBV29-1 with TRBJ1-1; unclear D gene. V gave up 3 bases and J gave up 1 base, with 9 bases separating them. The germline V gene has CDR1 SQVTM and CDR2 ANQGSEA. This CDR3 comprises 13 residues. CDR3 sequence: CSVEMGWNTEAFF. CDR3 coding DNA: TGCAGCGTTGAGATGGGGTGGAACACTGAAGCTTTCTTT.

This clone was seen only once. J is TRBJ1-3 and V is TRBV4-1; D gene ambiguous. The CDR3 totals 15 residues. Germline loops: CDR1 MGHRA, CDR2 YSYEKL. Trimming took 4 bases from V and 0 from J, leaving 10 bases between them. This CDR3 is CASSPGVVSGNTIYF. The CDR3 bases are TGCGCCAGCAGCCCCGGGGTGGTCTCTGGAAACACCATATATTTT.